This T cell receptor (beta chain) was captured by sequencing in a study of T cells in Graves' hyperthyroidism and ophthalmopathy. Study-level information: Pretreatment peripheral blood was obtained at initial diagnosis. Study findings and constraints: The majority of expanded thyroid clonotypes above 0.001 also appeared in blood.

The authors deemed Graves' hyperthyroidism stable absent ophthalmopathy progression within 18 months. This clonotype was seen many times. Its antigen remains unknown. Looked up from germline, CDR1 is DFQATT and CDR2 is SNEGSKA (reference sequence). With V trimmed by 6 bases and J by 1 base, 12 bases remained unmatched. The CDR3 sequence is 16 residues long. Researchers took RNA transcripts and amplified the TCR beta CDR3 regions from them. The HTBI primer set drove a first-round RT-PCR of the TCR CDR3. TCRdb re-called the multiplex PCR reads with MiXCR, one entry per CDR3 protein. The sample holds 350,000 or so distinct CDR3 sequences, about 21% seen once.

The sequencing sample was made of blood. This sequence originates from a woman aged 50 to 60 with Graves' hyperthyroidism. This chain connects TRBV20-1 to TRBJ2-5, with 9 bases lining up with TRBD2. CDR3 amino acids: CSAGGGSGRFQETQYF. CDR3 DNA sequence: TGCAGTGCGGGAGGGGGCAGCGGGAGGTTCCAAGAGACCCAGTACTTC.